The clone carrying this T cell receptor beta chain was recorded at least ten times. Antigen: not known. A TCRbeta library incorporating unique molecular identifiers was prepared. MiXCR, applied by TCRdb to the PCR reads, yields one record per CDR3 protein. The repertoire consists of roughly 200,000 distinct CDR3 sequences, with under 13% occurring once and the leading ten covering about 28%. The sample belongs to a study of T-cell reconstitution after alpha-beta-depleted transplantation in children. V lost 5 bases, J lost 1 base, and 12 bases lay in between. CDR1 and CDR2 (germline): DFQATT, SNEGSKA (reference sequence). The CDR3 covers 14 residues. Study results and caveats: Alpha-beta T cells about two months after transplant reportedly derived from several hundred expanded graft clones. Surviving recipient T cells and thymic progenitors produced the high day-60 TCRbeta diversity seen in some patients. A year had passed since transplant, and T-cell counts and diversity by then came mostly from newly produced T cells.

The chain uses TRBV20-1 and TRBJ2-4; maybe TRBD2 (6 bases). The receptor comes from a child under three years old with acute myeloid leukemia, due to receive a stem cell transplant. The input for sequencing was PBMCs, taken before TCRalphabeta/CD19-depleted stem cell transplant. CDR3 region: CSAGVGRAKNIQYF. The CDR3 DNA is TGCAGTGCTGGGGTGGGGAGGGCCAAAAACATTCAGTACTTC.